A selection of T cell receptor beta chains follows, all from one sample in a study of T-cell memory formation after mild COVID-19. In TCRdb, the 5' RACE reads were re-called with MiXCR into one record per CDR3 protein. The sample has 450,000 or so distinct CDR3 sequences, 25% seen once. Input material: PBMCs or a T cell subset sorted from them (not recorded which). The origin of the receptors is an adult woman who had mild COVID-19 (a few samples of this study predate the infection). Cell type and time point are not known. Each CDR3 is given with its conserved first and last residue. A D gene is named only where the DNA matches it firmly. Size values are once, few and many counts, or a class for expanded clones, and some rows have none.

few | TRBJ1-2 | TRBV6-5 | NA | CASRALGHMLAGRANYGYTF | TGTGCCAGCAGAGCATTGGGACATATGCTCGCGGGTCGGGCTAACTATGGCTACACCTTC
NA | TRBJ2-1 | TRBV4-2 | TRBD2 | CASSQDIPSGIYNEQFF | TGTGCCAGCAGCCAAGATATCCCTAGCGGAATTTACAATGAGCAGTTCTTC
NA | TRBJ2-6 | TRBV6-6 | NA | CASSYPSYVDSGANVLTF | TGTGCCAGCAGTTACCCCTCTTACGTGGACTCTGGGGCCAACGTCCTGACTTTC
few | TRBJ2-2 | TRBV24-1 | NA | CATSEPGTGELFF | TGTGCCACCAGTGAACCCGGGACCGGGGAGCTGTTTTTT
NA | TRBJ2-7 | TRBV6-5 | NA | CASRNPRQAGYEQYF | TGTGCCAGCAGAAACCCCCGACAGGCAGGGTACGAGCAGTACTTC
NA | TRBJ2-5 | TRBV11-2 | NA | CASSSPGRGAETQYF | TGTGCCAGCAGCTCCCCCGGCAGGGGTGCAGAGACCCAGTACTTC
few | TRBJ1-4 | TRBV25-1 | TRBD1 | CASSRGVTGVRANEKLFF | TGTGCCAGCAGTAGGGGGGTGACAGGGGTCCGCGCTAATGAAAAACTGTTTTTT
many | TRBJ2-2 | TRBV25-1 | TRBD1 | CASRSDRDRGSTGELFF | TGTGCCAGCAGATCAGACAGGGACAGGGGTAGTACCGGGGAGCTGTTTTTT
few | TRBJ2-5 | TRBV5-6 | NA | CASSWRGPQETQYF | TGTGCCAGCAGCTGGCGGGGGCCCCAAGAGACCCAGTACTTC
few | TRBJ2-5 | TRBV7-8 | NA | CASNPPPRGRETQYF | TGTGCCAGCAACCCCCCACCCAGAGGCCGAGAGACCCAGTACTTC
NA | TRBJ2-1 | TRBV4-3 | NA | CASSQGRGNEQFF | TGCGCCAGCAGCCAAGGTCGGGGAAATGAGCAGTTCTTC
few | TRBJ2-1 | TRBV10-3 | NA | CAIRGTSDEQFF | TGTGCCATCAGAGGGACGTCGGATGAGCAGTTCTTC
few | TRBJ2-7 | TRBV23-1 | NA | CASSVPGWAGPYEQYF | TGCGCCAGCAGTGTCCCAGGCTGGGCAGGGCCCTACGAGCAGTACTTC
few | TRBJ2-2 | TRBV4-3 | TRBD1 | CASSQKGITGGVNTGELFF | TGCGCCAGCAGCCAAAAAGGGATAACAGGGGGAGTGAACACCGGGGAGCTGTTTTTT
few | TRBJ2-7 | TRBV20-1 | TRBD1 | CSARADGQGPVHEQYF | TGCAGTGCTAGGGCCGATGGACAGGGGCCGGTTCACGAGCAGTACTTC
few | TRBJ1-1 | TRBV5-1 | TRBD1 | CASSGRDSIEAFF | TGCGCCAGCAGCGGTCGGGACAGTATTGAAGCTTTCTTT
few | TRBJ2-5 | TRBV4-2 | TRBD2 | CASSQGSGGETQYF | TGTGCCAGCAGCCAAGGAAGCGGGGGAGAGACCCAGTACTTC
NA | TRBJ2-3 | TRBV7-2 | TRBD2 | CASSLSVSGVSTDTQYF | TGTGCCAGCAGCTTATCGGTTAGCGGGGTGAGCACAGATACGCAGTATTTT